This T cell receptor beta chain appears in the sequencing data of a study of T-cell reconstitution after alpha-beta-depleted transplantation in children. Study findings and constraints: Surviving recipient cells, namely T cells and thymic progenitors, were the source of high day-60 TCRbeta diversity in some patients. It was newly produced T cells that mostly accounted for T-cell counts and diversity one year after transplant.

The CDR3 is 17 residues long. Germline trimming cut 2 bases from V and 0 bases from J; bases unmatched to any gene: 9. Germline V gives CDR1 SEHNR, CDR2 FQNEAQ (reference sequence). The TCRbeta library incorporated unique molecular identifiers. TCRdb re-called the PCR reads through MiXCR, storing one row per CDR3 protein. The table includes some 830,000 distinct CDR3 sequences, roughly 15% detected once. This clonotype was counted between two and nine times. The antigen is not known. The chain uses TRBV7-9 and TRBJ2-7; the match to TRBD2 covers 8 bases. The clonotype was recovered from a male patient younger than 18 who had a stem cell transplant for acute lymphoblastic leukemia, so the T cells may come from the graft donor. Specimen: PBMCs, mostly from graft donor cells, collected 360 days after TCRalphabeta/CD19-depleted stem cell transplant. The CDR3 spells CASSLYGSGASSYEQYF. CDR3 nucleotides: TGTGCCAGCAGCTTATATGGTAGCGGGGCCAGCTCCTACGAGCAGTACTTC.